There are a few counts of the clone carrying this TCR beta chain. The germline CDR1 and CDR2 sequences are LGHNA and YNFKEQ. Trimming took off 0 bases at V and 0 bases at J, with 2 bases between the two ends. The CDR3 has 14 residues. This sample is part of a study of OX40 agonist ivuxolimab in advanced cancers. Assay used: immunoSEQ multiplex PCR; TCRdb lists only in-frame clones, some missing. The table shows about 62,000 clones, with roughly 90% occurring only once. The chain employs TRBV4-2 and TRBJ2-2, with unresolved D. The material sequenced was CD4+ or CD8+ T cells sorted from blood, taken in a trial of the OX40 agonist ivuxolimab. The source is an adult with an advanced solid tumor such as melanoma, head and neck, liver or kidney cancer. The CDR3 region is CASSQDPNTGELFF. In DNA, the CDR3 is TGTGCCAGCAGCCAAGACCCGAACACCGGGGAGCTGTTTTTT.